This entry lists 7 T cell receptor beta chains sequenced from one sample in a study of read filtering for tumor transcriptome and immune sequencing. This library used roughly 430 ng RNA and molecular barcoded adaptors spanning alpha/delta and beta/gamma chains. TCRdb fed the reads into MiXCR, producing one record per CDR3 protein. Here the sample spans tens of thousands of distinct CDR3 sequences, roughly 13% being singletons. Specimen: a population of CD138-negative cells sorted from bone marrow. These receptors all stem from a donor at least 40 years old with multiple myeloma.

The sample holds a few counts of this clonotype. A single base separates this from a much larger clone, so it may be a read error. The gene calls are TRBV2 and TRBJ2-2, with D unresolved. The CDR3 contains 12 residues. Trimming left V 9 bases short and J 3 bases short, with 8 bases between. The germline V gene has CDR1 SNHLY and CDR2 FYNNEI. The CDR3 DNA sequence: TGTGCCAGAGACATATACACCGGGGAGCTGTTTTTT. It codes for CARDIYTGELFF.

This clonotype came up many times. The chain links TRBV30 to TRBJ2-7, with TRBD1 matching 8 bases. V dropped 3 bases and J dropped 4; count of bases not matched to a gene: 11. The length of the CDR3 is 15 residues. From germline, CDR1 is GTSNPN and CDR2 SVGIG (reference sequence). This CDR3 reads CAWRLQGGREYEQYF. CDR3 in DNA: TGTGCCTGGAGGCTACAGGGGGGCAGGGAATACGAGCAGTACTTC.

There are many counts of this clonotype. CDR3 residues: CSVGALSGRYNEQFF. CDR3 bases: TGCAGTGTGGGTGCACTAAGCGGCCGTTACAATGAGCAGTTCTTC. This chain uses TRBV20-1 with TRBJ2-1, with a tentative D call TRBD2 (5 bases). CDR3 length: 15 residues. V lost 7 bases, J lost 4 bases, and 20 bases lay in between. Germline V lookup: CDR1 DFQATT, CDR2 SNEGSKA (reference sequence).

This clonotype was seen many times. The chain recombines TRBV5-1 with TRBJ2-1; unclear D gene. The V end lost 4 bases, the J end lost 8 bases, and 10 bases lay between the germline ends. Per germline, CDR1 SGHRS and CDR2 YFSETQ. The CDR3 is made up of 12 amino acids. The CDR3 nucleotides read TGCGCCAGCAGCCGCGGAAGAGATGAGCAGTTCTTC. It specifies CASSRGRDEQFF.

This clonotype occurred many times. The V call is TRBV5-1, the J call TRBJ2-1, with TRBD2 as a possible D gene (6 bases). Germline values: CDR1 SGHRS, CDR2 YFSETQ. The CDR3 totals 15 residues. Between the trimmed V and J ends, which lost 2 bases and 3 bases, there was a span of 12 bases. The CDR3 is CASSLEAGFYNEQFF. The CDR3 DNA reads TGCGCCAGCAGCTTAGAGGCGGGATTCTACAATGAGCAGTTCTTC.

The sample holds many counts of this clonotype. J is TRBJ2-6 and V is TRBV14; D ambiguous. The CDR3 spans 14 residues. The V and J ends lost 4 bases and 0 bases respectively, with 4 bases between them. Germline V CDR1 and CDR2: SGHDN, FVKESK. CDR3 in DNA: TGTGCCAGCAGCCCCCTCTCTGGGGCCAACGTCCTGACTTTC. Protein sequence: CASSPLSGANVLTF.

This clonotype was detected many times. The CDR3 sequence: CASRRGLNTGELFF. CDR3 coding DNA: TGTGCCAGTCGTCGGGGTCTGAACACCGGGGAGCTGTTTTTT. The V gene is TRBV12-3 or TRBV12-4, the J gene TRBJ2-2; D perhaps matches TRBD2 (5 bases). Trimming took 9 bases from V and 1 from J, leaving 12 bases between them. There are 14 residues in the CDR3.